The 5 T cell receptor beta chains given below trace back to one sample, sequenced in a study of spatial heterogeneity in lung cancer. TCRdb used MiXCR to reprocess the 5' RACE reads, holding one entry per CDR3 protein. Of more than 20,000 distinct CDR3 sequences in the sample, roughly 4.6% were seen once. The time point is: sample taken at primary tumor resection. Without sorting, whole RNA was sequenced from tumor, nontumor lung or frozen PBMC. The input for sequencing was PBMCs, taken at surgery. These receptors came from a male donor with early-stage non-small cell lung cancer.

The J gene is TRBJ1-3, the V gene TRBV7-9; D remains ambiguous. Germline lookup yields CDR1 SEHNR and CDR2 FQNEAQ (reference sequence). The CDR3 is 14 amino acids. V was pared by 0 bases and J by 0 bases, with 3 bases between. CDR3 DNA: TGTGCCAGCAGCTTAGCCGACTCTGGAAACACCATATATTTT. This sequence encodes CASSLADSGNTIYF. Together with reference TRBV7-9 and TRBJ1-3, the CDR3 gives the full variable domain: DTGVSQNPRHKITKRGQNVTFRCDPISEHNRLYWYRQTLGQGPEFLTYFQNEAQLEKSRLLSDRFSAERPKGSFSTLEIQRTEQGDSAMYLCASSLADSGNTIYFGEGSWLTVV.

This clonotype came up many times. The chain has TRBV6-5 and TRBJ2-7; D is unresolved. V lost 6 bases and J lost 1, with 10 bases in between. The CDR3 runs 13 residues. In germline, CDR1 is MNHEY, CDR2 SVGAGI. The CDR3 sequence is CASRPASSYEQYF. In DNA form, the CDR3 reads TGTGCCAGCAGACCCGCTAGTTCCTACGAGCAGTACTTC.

In this sample, this clonotype turned up many times. This sequence joins TRBV5-1 and TRBJ2-1; D is ambiguous. The germline V gene encodes CDR1 SGHRS and CDR2 YFSETQ. V was shortened by 2 bases and J by 0 bases, with 9 bases between the two germline ends. The CDR3 length is 15 residues. DNA for the CDR3: TGCGCCAGCAGCTTTCCACAGAGCTCCTACAATGAGCAGTTCTTC. Its translation: CASSFPQSSYNEQFF.

This clonotype was counted at least ten times. The chain combines TRBV18 with TRBJ1-1; TRBD1 is a possible D gene (6 bases). Germline lookup yields CDR1 KGHSH and CDR2 LQKENI. V lost 4 bases and J 2 bases, leaving 8 bases between the germline ends. CDR3 length: 13 residues. The CDR3 region is CASSRTDNTEAFF. In nucleotides, the CDR3 is TGTGCCAGCTCACGGACAGATAACACTGAAGCTTTCTTT.

This clonotype was found many times. The chain recombines TRBV9 with TRBJ1-2; a possible D gene is TRBD1 (5 bases). The CDR3 runs 14 residues. The germline gives CDR1 SGDLS, CDR2 YYNGEE. Trimming stripped 3 bases from V and 5 bases from J, with 14 bases between. This CDR3 is CASSAGPPAYGYTF. The CDR3 DNA reads TGTGCCAGCAGCGCGGGACCTCCTGCATATGGCTACACCTTC.